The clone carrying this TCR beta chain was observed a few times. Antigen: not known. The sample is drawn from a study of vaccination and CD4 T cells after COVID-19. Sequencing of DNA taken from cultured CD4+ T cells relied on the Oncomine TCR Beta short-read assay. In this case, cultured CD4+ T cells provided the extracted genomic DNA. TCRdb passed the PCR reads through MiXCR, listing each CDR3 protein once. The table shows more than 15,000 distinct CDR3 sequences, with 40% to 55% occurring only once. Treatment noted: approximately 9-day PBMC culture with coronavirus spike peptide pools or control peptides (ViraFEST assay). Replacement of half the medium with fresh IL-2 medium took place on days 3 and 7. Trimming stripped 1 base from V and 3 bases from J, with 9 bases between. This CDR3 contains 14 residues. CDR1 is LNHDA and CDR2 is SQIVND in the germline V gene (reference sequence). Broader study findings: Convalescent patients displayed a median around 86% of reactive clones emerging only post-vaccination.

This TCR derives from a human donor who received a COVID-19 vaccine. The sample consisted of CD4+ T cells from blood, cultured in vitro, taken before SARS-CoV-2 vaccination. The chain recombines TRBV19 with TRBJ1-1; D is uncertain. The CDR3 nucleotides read TGTGCCAGTAGTATAGGTTACGGGGACACTGAAGCTTTCTTT. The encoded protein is CASSIGYGDTEAFF. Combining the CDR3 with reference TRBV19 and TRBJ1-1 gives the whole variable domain DGGITQSPKYLFRKEGQNVTLSCEQNLNHDAMYWYRQDPGQGLRLIYYSQIVNDFQKGDIAEGYSVSREKKESFPLTVTSAQKNPTAFYLCASSIGYGDTEAFFGQGTRLTVV.